These T cell receptor beta chains were read from a single sample in a study of blood T cell repertoires in COVID-19. The assay was immunoSEQ multiplex PCR, and TCRdb's table has in-frame clones only and misses some. The profile shows some 180,000 clones, roughly 85% of them singletons. Sequencing used PBMCs or T cells enriched from blood (not recorded which). Receptors were obtained from a woman aged 65 to 85 in a cohort exposed to, infected with or recovered from COVID-19 (not recorded which). The CDR3 runs from the conserved cysteine through the conserved F or W.

TRBV5-1	TRBJ2-3	CASSLSATTSGRDDTQYF
TRBV28	TRBJ1-2	CASSSGPGQGNGYTF
TRBV28	TRBJ1-2	CASSLWATGGIYGYTF
TRBV11-3	TRBJ2-1	CASSLHVPEIGYNEQFF
TRBV7-2	TRBJ2-5	CASSLAGQGIKTQYF
TRBV6-2/TRBV6-3	TRBJ1-3	CASSPNYSGNTIYF
TRBV10-2	TRBJ2-4	CASSEPLSAVFAKNIQYF
TRBV12-3/TRBV12-4	TRBJ2-7	CASSQWEGLEQYF
TRBV15	TRBJ2-4	CATSRGAGGGKNIQYF
TRBV6-2/TRBV6-3	TRBJ2-7	CASSSRQGGYEQYF
TRBV28	TRBJ2-5	CASSPGGAGGETQYF